Included here is one T cell receptor (beta chain) sequence, with context. As yet, its antigen is unknown. Of the isolated RNA, all was reverse transcribed, and so the sequenced material was expressed TCRB transcripts. Clones were read by immunoSEQ multiplex PCR, and TCRdb kept only the in-frame ones, dropping some. The data show 240,000 or so clones, around 21% seen once. These data belong to a study of beta chain features in type 1 diabetes. The study, taken as a whole, reports: In all four CD4+ subsets, TCRB CDR3 length was significantly, moderately reduced in type 1 diabetes.

Per the germline V gene, CDR1 is SQVTM and CDR2 is ANQGSEA. The J segment lost 6 bases and the V segment lost 7 bases, leaving 12 bases of the junction unmatched. The CDR3 spans 14 residues. This receptor was obtained from a woman in her 40s with type 1 diabetes. This chain links TRBV29-1 with TRBJ1-1, with TRBD1 identical over 9 bases. Sequenced: naive CD4+ T cells from blood. The CDR3 DNA reads TGCAGCGGTCGACCGGGACAGGGTATCGCTGAAGCTTTCTTT. It is translated as CSGRPGQGIAEAFF.